The clone carrying this TCR beta chain has a count of ten or more. Its specificity is unknown. Germline assignment: CDR1 SGHTA and CDR2 FQGNSA. Trimming took off 6 bases at V and 1 base at J, with 15 bases between the two ends. The CDR3 length is 15 residues. The sample belongs to a study of Graves' ophthalmopathy and Graves' hyperthyroidism. Study-wide findings and caveats: The majority of expanded thyroid clonotypes above 0.001 frequency also occurred in blood. Ophthalmopathy progression was predicted by the model at roughly 66% sensitivity and under 75% specificity.

Eligible hyperthyroidism cases comprised new diagnoses of under 2 months' duration in individuals aged 18 to 65. Clinical symptoms and serum thyroxine were used for diagnosis; TRAb, thyroid ultrasound and orbital computed tomography were also relied on. RNA transcripts provided the template for amplifying TCR beta CDR3 regions. After a first-round RT-PCR with HTBI primers, a second-round multiplex PCR was run. TCRdb processed the multiplex PCR reads anew with MiXCR; each CDR3 protein has one entry. Here the sample spans over a million distinct CDR3 sequences, less than 45% being singletons. Sequenced material: peripheral blood or thyroid tissue (not recorded which). This chain joins TRBV7-2 and TRBJ1-1, with D possibly being TRBD1 (5 bases). This TCR was sampled from an adult man with Graves' hyperthyroidism. In DNA, the CDR3 is TGTGCCAGCAGTCGACCGACAGCTGGGAACACTGAAGCTTTCTTT. The encoded protein is CASSRPTAGNTEAFF. Using reference TRBV7-2 and TRBJ1-1 for the parts outside the CDR3, the full variable domain is GAGVSQSPSNKVTEKGKDVELRCDPISGHTALYWYRQSLGQGLEFLIYFQGNSAPDKSGLPSDRFSAERTGGSVSTLTIQRTQQEDSAVYLCASSRPTAGNTEAFFGQGTRLTVV.